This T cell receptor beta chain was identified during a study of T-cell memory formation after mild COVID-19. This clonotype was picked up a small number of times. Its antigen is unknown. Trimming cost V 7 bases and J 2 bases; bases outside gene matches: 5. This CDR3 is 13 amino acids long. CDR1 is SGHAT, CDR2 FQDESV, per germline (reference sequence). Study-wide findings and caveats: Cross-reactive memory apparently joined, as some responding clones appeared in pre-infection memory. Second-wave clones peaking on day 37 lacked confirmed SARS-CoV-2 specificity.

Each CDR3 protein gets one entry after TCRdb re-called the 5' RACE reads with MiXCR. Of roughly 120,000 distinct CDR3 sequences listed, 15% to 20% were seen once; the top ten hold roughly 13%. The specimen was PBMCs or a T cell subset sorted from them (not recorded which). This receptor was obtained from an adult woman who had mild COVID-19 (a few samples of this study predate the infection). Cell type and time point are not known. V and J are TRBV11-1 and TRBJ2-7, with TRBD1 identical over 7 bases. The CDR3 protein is CASKRQGPYEQYF. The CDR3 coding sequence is TGTGCCAGCAAACGACAGGGTCCCTACGAGCAGTACTTC.